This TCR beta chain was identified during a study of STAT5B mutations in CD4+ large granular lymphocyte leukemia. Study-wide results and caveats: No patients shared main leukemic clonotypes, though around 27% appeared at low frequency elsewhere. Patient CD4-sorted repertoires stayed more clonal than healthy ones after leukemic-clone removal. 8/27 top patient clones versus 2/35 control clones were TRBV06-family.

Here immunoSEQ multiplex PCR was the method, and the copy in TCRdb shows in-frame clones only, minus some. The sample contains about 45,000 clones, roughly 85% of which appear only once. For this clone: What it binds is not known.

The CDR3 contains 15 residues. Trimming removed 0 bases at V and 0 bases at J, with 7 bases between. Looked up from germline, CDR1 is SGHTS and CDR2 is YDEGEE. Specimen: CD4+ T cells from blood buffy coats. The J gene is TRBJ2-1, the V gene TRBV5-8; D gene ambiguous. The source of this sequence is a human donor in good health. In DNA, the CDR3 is TGTGCCAGCAGCTTGGCCGGGTACTCCTACAATGAGCAGTTCTTC. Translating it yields CASSLAGYSYNEQFF.